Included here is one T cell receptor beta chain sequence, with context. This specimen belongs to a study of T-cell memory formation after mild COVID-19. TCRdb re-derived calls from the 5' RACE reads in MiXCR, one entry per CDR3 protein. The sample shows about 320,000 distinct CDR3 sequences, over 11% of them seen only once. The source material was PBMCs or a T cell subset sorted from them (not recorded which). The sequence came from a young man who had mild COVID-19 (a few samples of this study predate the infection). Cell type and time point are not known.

DNA for the CDR3: TGTGCCAGCTCACCAGGGTCGAACTACGAGCAGTACTTC. Translation gives CASSPGSNYEQYF. This chain connects TRBV18 to TRBJ2-7; D uncertain. Germline V gene lookup returns CDR1 KGHSH and CDR2 LQKENI. The V end was cut by 2 bases, the J end by 3 bases, with 8 bases between. The CDR3 runs to 13 residues. Variable domain in full (rest from reference TRBV18 and TRBJ2-7): NAGVMQNPRHLVRRRGQEARLRCSPMKGHSHVYWYRQLPEEGLKFMVYLQKENIIDESGMPKERFSAEFPKEGPSILRIQQVVRGDSAAYFCASSPGSNYEQYFGPGTRLTVT.